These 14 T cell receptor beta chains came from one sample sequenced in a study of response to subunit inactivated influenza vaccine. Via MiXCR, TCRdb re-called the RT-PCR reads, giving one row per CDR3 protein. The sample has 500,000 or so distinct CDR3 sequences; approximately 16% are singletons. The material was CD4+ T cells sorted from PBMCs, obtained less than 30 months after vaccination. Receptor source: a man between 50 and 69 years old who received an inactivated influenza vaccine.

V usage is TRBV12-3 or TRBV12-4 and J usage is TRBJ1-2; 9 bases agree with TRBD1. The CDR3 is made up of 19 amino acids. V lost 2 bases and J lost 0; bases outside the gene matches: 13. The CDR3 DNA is TGTGCCAGCAGTTTATATCTCCCGGGACAGGGAAGAGCTAACTATGGCTACACCTTC. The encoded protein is CASSLYLPGQGRANYGYTF.

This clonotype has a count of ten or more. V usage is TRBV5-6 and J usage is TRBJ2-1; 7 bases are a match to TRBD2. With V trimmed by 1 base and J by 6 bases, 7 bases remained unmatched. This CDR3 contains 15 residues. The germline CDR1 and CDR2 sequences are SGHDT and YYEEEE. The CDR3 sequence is CASSLLSGSPNEQFF. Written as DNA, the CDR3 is TGTGCCAGCAGCTTGCTTAGCGGGTCCCCCAATGAGCAGTTCTTC.

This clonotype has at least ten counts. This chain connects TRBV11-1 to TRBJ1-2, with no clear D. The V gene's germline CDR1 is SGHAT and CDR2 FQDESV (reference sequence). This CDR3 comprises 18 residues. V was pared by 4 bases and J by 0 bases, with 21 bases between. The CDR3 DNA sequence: TGTGCCAGCAGCTCCGGAGATGTGGGCACGAGAGCTAACTATGGCTACACCTTC. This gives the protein CASSSGDVGTRANYGYTF.

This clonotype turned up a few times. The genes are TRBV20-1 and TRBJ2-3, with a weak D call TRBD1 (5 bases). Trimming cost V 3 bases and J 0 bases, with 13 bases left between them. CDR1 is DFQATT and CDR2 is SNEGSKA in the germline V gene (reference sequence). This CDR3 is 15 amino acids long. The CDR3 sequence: CSASRRTTSTDTQYF. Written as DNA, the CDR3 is TGCAGTGCTAGTAGACGGACAACTAGCACAGATACGCAGTATTTT.

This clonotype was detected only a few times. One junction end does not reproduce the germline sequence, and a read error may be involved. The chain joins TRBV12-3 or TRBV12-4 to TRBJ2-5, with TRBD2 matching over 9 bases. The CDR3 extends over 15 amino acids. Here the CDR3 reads CASRLAGERIETQYF. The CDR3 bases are TGTGCCAGCCGTTTAGCGGGGGAAAGGATTGAGACCCAGTACTTC.

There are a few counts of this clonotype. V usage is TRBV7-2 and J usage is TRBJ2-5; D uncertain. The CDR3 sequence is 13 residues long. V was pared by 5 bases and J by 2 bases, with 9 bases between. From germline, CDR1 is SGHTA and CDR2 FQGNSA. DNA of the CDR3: TGTGCCAGCAGCAAACGACGACAAGAGACCCAGTACTTC. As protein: CASSKRRQETQYF.

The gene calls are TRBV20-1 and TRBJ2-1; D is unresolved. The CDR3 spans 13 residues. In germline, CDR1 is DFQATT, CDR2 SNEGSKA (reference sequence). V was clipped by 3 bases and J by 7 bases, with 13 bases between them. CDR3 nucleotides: TGCAGTGCTAGTTCTTTTCGGGCGAATGAGCAGTTCTTC. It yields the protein CSASSFRANEQFF.

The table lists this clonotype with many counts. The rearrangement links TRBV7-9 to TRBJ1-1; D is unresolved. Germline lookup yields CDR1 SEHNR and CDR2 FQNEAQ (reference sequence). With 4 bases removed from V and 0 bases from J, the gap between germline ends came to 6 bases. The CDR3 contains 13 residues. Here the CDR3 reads CASSSTMNTEAFF. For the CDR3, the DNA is TGTGCCAGCAGCTCTACCATGAACACTGAAGCTTTCTTT.

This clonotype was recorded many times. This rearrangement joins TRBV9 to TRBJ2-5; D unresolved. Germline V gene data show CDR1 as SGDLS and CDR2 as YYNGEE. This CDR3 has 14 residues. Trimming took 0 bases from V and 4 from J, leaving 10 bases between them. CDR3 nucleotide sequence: TGTGCCAGCAGCGTAGGTCAGGCTGGAGAGACCCAGTACTTC. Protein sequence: CASSVGQAGETQYF.

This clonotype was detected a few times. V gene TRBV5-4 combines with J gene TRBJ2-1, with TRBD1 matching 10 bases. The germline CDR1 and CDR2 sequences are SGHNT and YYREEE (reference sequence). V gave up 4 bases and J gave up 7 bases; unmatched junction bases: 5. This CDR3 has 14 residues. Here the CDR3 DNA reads TGTGCCAGCAGCCTACCGGGACAGGGGAATGAGCAGTTCTTC. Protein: CASSLPGQGNEQFF.

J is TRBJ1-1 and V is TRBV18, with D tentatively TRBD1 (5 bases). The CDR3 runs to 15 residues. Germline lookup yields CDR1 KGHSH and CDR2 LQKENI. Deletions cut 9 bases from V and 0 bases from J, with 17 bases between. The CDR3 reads CASLSGGSLNTEAFF. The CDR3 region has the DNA TGTGCCAGTCTTTCGGGGGGTTCCCTGAACACTGAAGCTTTCTTT.

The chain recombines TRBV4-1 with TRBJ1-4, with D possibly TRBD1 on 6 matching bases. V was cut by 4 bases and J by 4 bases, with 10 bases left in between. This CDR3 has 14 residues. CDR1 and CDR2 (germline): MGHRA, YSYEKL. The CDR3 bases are TGCGCCAGCAGCCGGGGGACACGTAATGAAAAACTGTTTTTT. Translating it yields CASSRGTRNEKLFF.

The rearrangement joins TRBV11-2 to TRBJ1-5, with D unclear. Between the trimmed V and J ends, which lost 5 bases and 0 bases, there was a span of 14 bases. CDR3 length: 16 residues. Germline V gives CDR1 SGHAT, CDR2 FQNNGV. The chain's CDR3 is CASSLMPGSSNQPQHF. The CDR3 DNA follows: TGTGCCAGCAGCCTTATGCCAGGTAGTAGCAATCAGCCCCAGCATTTT.

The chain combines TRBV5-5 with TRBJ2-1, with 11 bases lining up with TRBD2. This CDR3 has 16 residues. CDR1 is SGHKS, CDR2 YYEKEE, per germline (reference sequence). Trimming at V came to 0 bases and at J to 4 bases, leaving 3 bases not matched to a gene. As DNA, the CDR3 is TGTGCCAGCAGCTTGGGGGGACTAGCGGCTTACAATGAGCAGTTCTTC. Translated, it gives CASSLGGLAAYNEQFF.